In its sample, the clone carrying this T cell receptor beta chain was seen many times. Its specificity is not known. At the DNA level, this CDR3 is encoded by other sequences in the same sample as well. The CDR3 contains 14 residues. Unmatched junction bases numbered 6, after V lost 4 bases and J lost 6 bases. Germline CDR1 reads KGHSH; CDR2 reads LQKENI. The data were taken from a study of shared clonotypes between healthy human individuals. Study-level results: It was anticipated that sequencing depth would influence how many clonotypes donors shared. Since donors were few, the genetic and exposure-history diversity represented was limited.

Over several immunoSEQ plates, each subset's genomic DNA was distributed in even portions. Assay used: immunoSEQ multiplex PCR; TCRdb lists only in-frame clones, some missing. The repertoire consists of about 470,000 clones, with 75% to 85% occurring once and the leading ten covering roughly 13%. The specimen was PBMCs. The chain carries TRBV18 and TRBJ2-1; TRBD1 agrees at 7 bases. The source of this sequence is a woman aged 40 to 50 in good health. Some clones in this sample may be carry-over from other donors' samples. In DNA, the CDR3 is TGTGCCAGCTCACGAGACAGGGCGGGCAATGAGCAGTTCTTC. Its translation is CASSRDRAGNEQFF.